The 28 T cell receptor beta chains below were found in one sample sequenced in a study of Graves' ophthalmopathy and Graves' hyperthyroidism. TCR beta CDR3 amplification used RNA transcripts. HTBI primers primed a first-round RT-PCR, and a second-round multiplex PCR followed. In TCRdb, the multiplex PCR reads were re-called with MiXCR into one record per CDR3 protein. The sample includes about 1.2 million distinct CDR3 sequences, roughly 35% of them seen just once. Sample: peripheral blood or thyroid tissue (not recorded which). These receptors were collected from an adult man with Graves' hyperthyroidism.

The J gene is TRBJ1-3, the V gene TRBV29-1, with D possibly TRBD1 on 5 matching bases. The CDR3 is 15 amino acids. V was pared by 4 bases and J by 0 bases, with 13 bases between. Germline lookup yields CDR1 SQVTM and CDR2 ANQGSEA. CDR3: CSVGRGRSSGNTIYF. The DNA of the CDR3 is TGCAGCGTTGGGAGGGGCAGGAGCTCTGGAAACACCATATATTTT.

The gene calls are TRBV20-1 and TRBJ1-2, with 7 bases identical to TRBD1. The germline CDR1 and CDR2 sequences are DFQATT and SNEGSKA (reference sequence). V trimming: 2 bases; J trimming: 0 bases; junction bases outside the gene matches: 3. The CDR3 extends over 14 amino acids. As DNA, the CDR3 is TGCAGTGCTAGACAGGGGGACACTAACTATGGCTACACCTTC. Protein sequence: CSARQGDTNYGYTF.

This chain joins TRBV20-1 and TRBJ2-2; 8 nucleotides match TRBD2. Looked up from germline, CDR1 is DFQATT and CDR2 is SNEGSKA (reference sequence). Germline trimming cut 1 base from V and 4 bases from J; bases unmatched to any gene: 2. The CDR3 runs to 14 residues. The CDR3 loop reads CSARGTSGTGELFF. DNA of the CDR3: TGCAGTGCTAGAGGAACTAGCGGCACCGGGGAGCTGTTTTTT.

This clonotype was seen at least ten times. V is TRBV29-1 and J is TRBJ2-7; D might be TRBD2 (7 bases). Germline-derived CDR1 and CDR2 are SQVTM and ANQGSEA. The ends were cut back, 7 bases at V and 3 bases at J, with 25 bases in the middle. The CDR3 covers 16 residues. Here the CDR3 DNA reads TGCAGCGCTATGGGGGGGTCCGGACAGTACGACTACGAGCAGTACTTC. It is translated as CSAMGGSGQYDYEQYF.

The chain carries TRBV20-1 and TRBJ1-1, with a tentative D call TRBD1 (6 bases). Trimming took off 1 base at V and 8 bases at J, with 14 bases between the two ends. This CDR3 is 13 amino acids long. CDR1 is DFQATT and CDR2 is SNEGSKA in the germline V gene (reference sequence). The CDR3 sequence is CSARVLGGDEAFF. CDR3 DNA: TGCAGTGCTAGAGTGCTAGGGGGTGACGAAGCTTTCTTT.

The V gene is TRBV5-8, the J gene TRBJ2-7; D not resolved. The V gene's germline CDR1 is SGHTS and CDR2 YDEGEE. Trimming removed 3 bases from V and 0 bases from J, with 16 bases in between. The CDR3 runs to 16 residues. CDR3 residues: CASSYPTDNYSYEQYF. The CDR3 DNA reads TGTGCCAGCAGCTACCCGACCGACAATTACTCCTACGAGCAGTACTTC.

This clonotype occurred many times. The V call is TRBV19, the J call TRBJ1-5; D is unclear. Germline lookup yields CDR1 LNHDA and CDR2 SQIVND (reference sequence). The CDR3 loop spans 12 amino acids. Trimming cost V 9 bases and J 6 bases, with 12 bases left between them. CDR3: CASRVGGQPQHF. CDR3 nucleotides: TGTGCCAGCCGAGTAGGCGGTCAGCCCCAGCATTTT.

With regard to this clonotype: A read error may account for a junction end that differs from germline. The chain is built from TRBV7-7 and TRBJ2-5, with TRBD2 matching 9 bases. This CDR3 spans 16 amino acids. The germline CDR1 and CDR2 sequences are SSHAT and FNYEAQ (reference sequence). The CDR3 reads CASSFGLAGEQETQYF. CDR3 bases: TGTGCTAGCAGCTTCGGGTTAGCGGGAGAACAAGAGACCCAGTACTTC.

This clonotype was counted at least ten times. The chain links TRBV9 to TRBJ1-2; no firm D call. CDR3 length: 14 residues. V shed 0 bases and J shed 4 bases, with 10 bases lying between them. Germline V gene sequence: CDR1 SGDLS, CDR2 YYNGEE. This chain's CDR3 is CASSVDQVSYGYTF. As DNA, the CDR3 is TGTGCCAGCAGCGTAGATCAGGTCTCCTATGGCTACACCTTC.

The CDR3 region has the DNA TGTGCCAGCCGGACTAGCGGGAACGAGCAGTACTTC. Residues: CASRTSGNEQYF. The chain joins TRBV2 to TRBJ2-7, with TRBD2 matching 12 bases. With V trimmed by 8 bases and J by 5 bases, 1 base remained unmatched. The CDR3 is 12 residues long. Germline V lookup: CDR1 SNHLY, CDR2 FYNNEI.

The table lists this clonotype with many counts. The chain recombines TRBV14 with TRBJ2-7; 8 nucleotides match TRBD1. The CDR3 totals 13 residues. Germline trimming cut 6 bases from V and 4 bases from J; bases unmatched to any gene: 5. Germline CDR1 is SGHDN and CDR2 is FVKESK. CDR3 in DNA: TGTGCCAGCAGGGGCAGGGGGCTGTACGAGCAGTACTTC. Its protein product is CASRGRGLYEQYF.

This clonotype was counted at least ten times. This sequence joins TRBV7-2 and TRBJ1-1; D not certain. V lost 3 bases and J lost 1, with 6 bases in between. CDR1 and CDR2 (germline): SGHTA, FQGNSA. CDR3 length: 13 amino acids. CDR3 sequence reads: CASSFEGNTEAFF. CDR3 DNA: TGTGCCAGCAGCTTTGAAGGGAACACTGAAGCTTTCTTT.

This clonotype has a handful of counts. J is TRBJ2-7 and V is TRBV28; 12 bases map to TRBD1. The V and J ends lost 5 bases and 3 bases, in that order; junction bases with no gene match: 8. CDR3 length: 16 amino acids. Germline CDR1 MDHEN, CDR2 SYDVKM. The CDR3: CASSTGTGGGGYEQYF. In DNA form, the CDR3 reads TGTGCCAGCAGTACCGGGACAGGGGGCGGGGGCTACGAGCAGTACTTC.

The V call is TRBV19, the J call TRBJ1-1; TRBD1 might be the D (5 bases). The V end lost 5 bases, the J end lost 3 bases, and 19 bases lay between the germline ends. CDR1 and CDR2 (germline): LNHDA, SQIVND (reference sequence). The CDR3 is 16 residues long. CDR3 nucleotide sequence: TGTGCCAGTAGTGACGGGGGAATTACGTTGGACACTGAAGCTTTCTTT. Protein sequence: CASSDGGITLDTEAFF. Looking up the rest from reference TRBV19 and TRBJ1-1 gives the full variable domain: DGGITQSPKYLFRKEGQNVTLSCEQNLNHDAMYWYRQDPGQGLRLIYYSQIVNDFQKGDIAEGYSVSREKKESFPLTVTSAQKNPTAFYLCASSDGGITLDTEAFFGQGTRLTVV.

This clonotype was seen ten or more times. The CDR3 coding sequence is TGTGCCAGCAGCTCTACCCGGAGGGAGCAGTACTTC. Protein: CASSSTRREQYF. V is TRBV7-8 and J is TRBJ2-7; D is possibly TRBD2 (5 bases). Trimming removed 4 bases from V and 7 bases from J, with 11 bases in between. The CDR3 length is 12 residues. Germline loops: CDR1 SGHVS, CDR2 FQNEAQ.

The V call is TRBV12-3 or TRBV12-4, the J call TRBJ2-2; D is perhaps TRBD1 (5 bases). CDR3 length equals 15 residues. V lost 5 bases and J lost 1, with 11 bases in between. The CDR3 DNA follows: TGTGCCAGCAGTGAAATGCAGGGGAACACCGGGGAGCTGTTTTTT. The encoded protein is CASSEMQGNTGELFF.

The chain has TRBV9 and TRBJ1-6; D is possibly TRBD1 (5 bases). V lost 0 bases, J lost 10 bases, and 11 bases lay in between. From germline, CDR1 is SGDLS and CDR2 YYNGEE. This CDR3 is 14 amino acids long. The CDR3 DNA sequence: TGTGCCAGCAGCGTAGTTGAGGGGAACTCACCCCTCCACTTT. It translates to CASSVVEGNSPLHF. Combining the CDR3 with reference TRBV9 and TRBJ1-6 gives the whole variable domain DSGVTQTPKHLITATGQRVTLRCSPRSGDLSVYWYQQSLDQGLQFLIQYYNGEERAKGNILERFSAQQFPDLHSELNLSSLELGDSALYFCASSVVEGNSPLHFGNGTRLTVT.

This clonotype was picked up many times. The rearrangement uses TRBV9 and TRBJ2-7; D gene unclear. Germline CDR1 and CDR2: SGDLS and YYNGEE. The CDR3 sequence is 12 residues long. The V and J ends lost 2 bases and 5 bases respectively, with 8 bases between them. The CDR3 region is CASSVFEDEQYF. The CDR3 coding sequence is TGTGCCAGCAGCGTGTTTGAAGACGAGCAGTACTTC.

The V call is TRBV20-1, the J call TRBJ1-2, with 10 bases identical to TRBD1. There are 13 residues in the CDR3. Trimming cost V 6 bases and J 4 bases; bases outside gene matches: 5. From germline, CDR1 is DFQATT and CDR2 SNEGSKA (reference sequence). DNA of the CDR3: TGCAGTGCACCTCGACAGGGGGCCTATGGCTACACCTTC. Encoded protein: CSAPRQGAYGYTF.

This CDR3 reads CASIIRSGNTIYF. The CDR3 nucleotides are TGTGCCAGCATCATTCGCTCTGGAAACACCATATATTTT. The chain employs TRBV25-1 and TRBJ1-3; D remains unclear. Trimming took off 7 bases at V and 0 bases at J, with 7 bases between the two ends. Germline lookup yields CDR1 MGHDK and CDR2 SYGVNS. The CDR3 sequence is 13 residues long.

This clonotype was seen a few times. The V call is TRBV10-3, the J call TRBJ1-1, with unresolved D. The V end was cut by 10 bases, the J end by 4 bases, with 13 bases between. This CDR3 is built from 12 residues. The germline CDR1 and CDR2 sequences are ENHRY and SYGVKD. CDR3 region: CATSGPSTEAFF. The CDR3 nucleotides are TGTGCCACCTCTGGACCTTCCACTGAAGCTTTCTTT.

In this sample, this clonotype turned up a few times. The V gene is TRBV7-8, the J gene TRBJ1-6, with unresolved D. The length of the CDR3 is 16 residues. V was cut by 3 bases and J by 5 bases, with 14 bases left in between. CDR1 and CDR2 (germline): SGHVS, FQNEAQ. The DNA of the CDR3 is TGTGCCAGCAGCTTTCTTTCGGGAGCAGATAATTCACCCCTCCACTTT. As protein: CASSFLSGADNSPLHF. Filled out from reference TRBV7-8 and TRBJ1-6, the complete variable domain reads GAGVSQSPRYKVAKRGQDVALRCDPISGHVSLFWYQQALGQGPEFLTYFQNEAQLDKSGLPSDRFFAERPEGSVSTLKIQRTQQEDSAVYLCASSFLSGADNSPLHFGNGTRLTVT.

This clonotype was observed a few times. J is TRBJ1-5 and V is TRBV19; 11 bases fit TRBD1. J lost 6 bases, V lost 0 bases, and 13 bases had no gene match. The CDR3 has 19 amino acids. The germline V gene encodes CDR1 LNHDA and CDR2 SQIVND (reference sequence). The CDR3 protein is CASSIDGGISGQGGQPQHF. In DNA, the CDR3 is TGTGCCAGTAGTATAGATGGTGGTATTTCGGGACAGGGGGGTCAGCCCCAGCATTTT. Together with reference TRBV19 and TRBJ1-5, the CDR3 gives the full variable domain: DGGITQSPKYLFRKEGQNVTLSCEQNLNHDAMYWYRQDPGQGLRLIYYSQIVNDFQKGDIAEGYSVSREKKESFPLTVTSAQKNPTAFYLCASSIDGGISGQGGQPQHFGDGTRLSIL.

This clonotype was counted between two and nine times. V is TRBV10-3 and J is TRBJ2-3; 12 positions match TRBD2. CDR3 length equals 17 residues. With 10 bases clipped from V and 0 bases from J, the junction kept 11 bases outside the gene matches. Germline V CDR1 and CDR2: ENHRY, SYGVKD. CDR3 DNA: TGTGCCACCTCGACTAGCGGGGGAAAGGGGAGCACAGATACGCAGTATTTT. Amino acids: CATSTSGGKGSTDTQYF.

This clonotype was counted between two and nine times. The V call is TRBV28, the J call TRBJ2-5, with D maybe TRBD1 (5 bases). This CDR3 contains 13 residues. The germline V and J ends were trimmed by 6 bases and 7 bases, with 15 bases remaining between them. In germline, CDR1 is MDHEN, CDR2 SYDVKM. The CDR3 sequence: CASRRLNQGTQYF. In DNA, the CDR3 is TGTGCCAGCAGACGGCTGAACCAGGGGACCCAGTACTTC.

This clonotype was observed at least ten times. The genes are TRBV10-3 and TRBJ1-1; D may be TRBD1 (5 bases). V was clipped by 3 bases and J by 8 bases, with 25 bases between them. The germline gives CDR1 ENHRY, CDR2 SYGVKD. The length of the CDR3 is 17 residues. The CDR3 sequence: CAISETIIGHGLGEAFF. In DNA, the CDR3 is TGTGCCATCAGTGAAACGATTATAGGACACGGTCTTGGAGAAGCTTTCTTT.

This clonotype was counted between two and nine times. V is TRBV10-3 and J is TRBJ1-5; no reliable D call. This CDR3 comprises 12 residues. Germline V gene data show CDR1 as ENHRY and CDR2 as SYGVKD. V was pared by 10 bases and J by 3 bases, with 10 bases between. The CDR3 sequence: CASGPLNQPQHF. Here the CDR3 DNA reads TGTGCCAGCGGGCCTCTCAATCAGCCCCAGCATTTT.

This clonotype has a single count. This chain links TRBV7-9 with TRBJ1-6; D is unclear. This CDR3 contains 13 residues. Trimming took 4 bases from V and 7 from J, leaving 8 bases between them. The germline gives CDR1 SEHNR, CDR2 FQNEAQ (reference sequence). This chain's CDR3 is CASSSYLNSPLHF. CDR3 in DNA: TGTGCCAGCAGCTCCTATCTGAATTCACCCCTCCACTTT. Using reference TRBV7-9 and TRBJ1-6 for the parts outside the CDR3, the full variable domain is DTGVSQNPRHKITKRGQNVTFRCDPISEHNRLYWYRQTLGQGPEFLTYFQNEAQLEKSRLLSDRFSAERPKGSFSTLEIQRTEQGDSAMYLCASSSYLNSPLHFGNGTRLTVT.